The 25 T cell receptor beta chains in this list originate from one sample, sequenced in a study of beta chain features in type 1 diabetes. Every bit of the isolated RNA underwent reverse transcription, so sequencing read expressed TCRB transcripts. Clones were sequenced by immunoSEQ multiplex PCR, and TCRdb holds only the in-frame ones, with some missing. The sample has over 300,000 clones; roughly a tenth are singletons. No cognate antigen is known for these TCRs. Study conclusions and caveats: In every one of the four CD4+ subsets, TCRB CDR3s were moderately but significantly shorter in Type 1 diabetes patients.

Sequencing was done on a sample of central memory CD4+ T cells from blood. Source of these receptors: a man in his thirties or forties with type 1 diabetes.

This chain uses TRBV5-1 with TRBJ2-4, with unresolved D. CDR1 is SGHRS, CDR2 YFSETQ, per germline. Trimming cost V 1 base and J 8 bases, with 7 bases left between them. The CDR3 length is 12 residues. The CDR3 DNA sequence: TGCGCCAGCAGCTTGAGGGATGACATTCAGTACTTC. Translated: CASSLRDDIQYF.

This clone was found a few times. Other DNA sequences in the same sample also yield this CDR3. The chain carries TRBV6-5 and TRBJ2-1; 9 bases line up with TRBD2. The CDR3 sequence is 15 residues long. The trim removed 2 bases at V and 4 bases at J, leaving 3 bases unmatched. CDR1 is MNHEY, CDR2 SVGAGI, per germline. In DNA, the CDR3 is TGTGCCAGCAGTTACCAAGCGGGGGGTTACAATGAGCAGTTCTTC. As protein: CASSYQAGGYNEQFF.

The chain links TRBV11-2 to TRBJ1-2; D possibly corresponds to TRBD1 (6 bases). This CDR3 contains 14 residues. Looked up from germline, CDR1 is SGHAT and CDR2 is FQNNGV. V gave up 0 bases and J gave up 6 bases, with 11 bases separating them. CDR3 residues: CASSLDPGGNGYTF. CDR3 sequence (DNA): TGTGCCAGCAGCTTAGATCCTGGGGGCAATGGCTACACCTTC.

This clone occurred a few times. Here the CDR3 DNA reads TGTGCCAGCAGCTTAGGTCGAGTTAATGAAAAACTGTTTTTT. Its protein product is CASSLGRVNEKLFF. The V call is TRBV7-2, the J call TRBJ1-4; D unclear. Deletions cut 1 base from V and 4 bases from J, with 7 bases between. This CDR3 is built from 14 residues. Per the germline V gene, CDR1 is SGHTA and CDR2 is FQGNSA. The complete variable domain, with remaining parts taken from reference TRBV7-2 and TRBJ1-4, reads GAGVSQSPSNKVTEKGKDVELRCDPISGHTALYWYRQSLGQGLEFLIYFQGNSAPDKSGLPSDRFSAERTGGSVSTLTIQRTQQEDSAVYLCASSLGRVNEKLFFGSGTQLSVL.

This clone was seen a handful of times. The CDR3 coding sequence is TGCAGCGTTAAACAAGAGACCCAGTACTTC. Its translation: CSVKQETQYF. The chain uses TRBV29-1 and TRBJ2-5; unclear D gene. The V end lost 5 bases, the J end lost 2 bases, and 3 bases lay between the germline ends. The germline V gene encodes CDR1 SQVTM and CDR2 ANQGSEA. The CDR3 loop spans 10 amino acids.

In this sample, this clone turned up a few times. V and J are TRBV19 and TRBJ2-5, with TRBD2 identical over 9 bases. CDR3 length: 13 residues. Per germline, CDR1 LNHDA and CDR2 SQIVND (reference sequence). V was pared by 5 bases and J by 5 bases, with 3 bases of the junction left unmatched. CDR3 loop: CASSSGLAETQYF. CDR3 sequence (DNA): TGTGCCAGTAGTTCCGGACTAGCGGAGACCCAGTACTTC.

This clone was detected only a few times. The chain employs TRBV28 and TRBJ1-2; D unresolved. The CDR3 totals 11 residues. Trimming removed 3 bases from V and 6 bases from J, with 5 bases in between. In germline, CDR1 is MDHEN, CDR2 SYDVKM. CDR3 protein: CASSFTNGYTF. Here the CDR3 DNA reads TGTGCCAGCAGTTTCACAAATGGCTACACCTTC.

Remarks on this clone: Other nucleotide sequences from this sample produce the same CDR3. The chain carries TRBV9 and TRBJ2-7; D call uncertain. The V end was cut by 0 bases, the J end by 1 base, with 8 bases between. Germline CDR1 SGDLS, CDR2 YYNGEE. This CDR3 region has 14 residues. In nucleotides, the CDR3 is TGTGCCAGCAGCGTAGTGGCTACTTCCTACGAGCAGTACTTC. This translates into CASSVVATSYEQYF.

The rearrangement links TRBV20-1 to TRBJ1-1; D gene unclear. From germline, CDR1 is DFQATT and CDR2 SNEGSKA (reference sequence). The V end was cut by 6 bases, the J end by 6 bases, with 11 bases between. This CDR3 contains 11 residues. The CDR3 loop is CSAVGIPEAFF. The CDR3 DNA reads as TGCAGTGCCGTCGGGATCCCTGAAGCTTTCTTT.

The chain uses TRBV20-1 and TRBJ1-6; D uncertain. This CDR3 has 11 residues. V shed 7 bases and J shed 10 bases, with 11 bases lying between them. Germline CDR1 DFQATT, CDR2 SNEGSKA (reference sequence). The CDR3 nucleotides read TGCAGTGGCGGGGTTAAATCACCCCTCCACTTT. Translating gives CSGGVKSPLHF.

The rearrangement uses TRBV6-5 and TRBJ2-5; maybe TRBD2 (6 bases). The V gene's germline CDR1 is MNHEY and CDR2 SVGAGI. This CDR3 has 15 residues. Trimming cost V 5 bases and J 2 bases, with 15 bases left between them. CDR3 in amino acids: CASSPGLWAQETQYF. The CDR3 bases are TGTGCCAGCAGTCCGGGACTTTGGGCACAAGAGACCCAGTACTTC.

This chain connects TRBV5-1 to TRBJ1-5; no clear D. V was clipped by 0 bases and J by 3 bases, with 10 bases between them. The CDR3 loop spans 15 amino acids. Germline V gives CDR1 SGHRS, CDR2 YFSETQ. In DNA, the CDR3 is TGCGCCAGCAGCTTGGATGGGAGTTCCAATCAGCCCCAGCATTTT. Translation: CASSLDGSSNQPQHF.

This clone was seen a handful of times. A far larger clone is only one base removed, so a read error is likely. J is TRBJ1-2 and V is TRBV28; 9 nucleotides align to TRBD1. The CDR3 extends over 14 amino acids. CDR1 and CDR2 (germline): MDHEN, SYDVKM. J was trimmed by 7 bases and V by 3 bases; bases with no gene match: 6. Here the CDR3 DNA reads TGTGCCAGCAGTTTCCCGGGACAGGGCTCTGGCTACACCTTC. Its translation is CASSFPGQGSGYTF.

The V gene is TRBV27, the J gene TRBJ2-7, with 11 bases aligning to TRBD2. This CDR3 is 14 amino acids long. Trimming at V came to 5 bases and at J to 9 bases, leaving 9 bases not matched to a gene. The V gene's germline CDR1 is MNHEY and CDR2 SMNVEV (reference sequence). CDR3 sequence reads: CASSPTLAGGLQYF. The CDR3 nucleotides read TGTGCCAGCAGTCCCACCTTAGCGGGGGGGCTGCAGTACTTC.

This clone was detected many times. This chain joins TRBV13 and TRBJ2-6; D may be TRBD1 or TRBD2 (5 bases each). Deletions cut 4 bases from V and 0 bases from J, with 10 bases between. Germline V lookup: CDR1 PRHDT, CDR2 FYEKMQ (reference sequence). CDR3 length: 16 amino acids. CDR3 protein: CASSYRGSSGANVLTF. The CDR3 DNA reads TGTGCCAGCAGCTACCGGGGCTCCTCTGGGGCCAACGTCCTGACTTTC.

A few counts support this clone. The CDR3 loop is CAWSLLGQYYGYTF. CDR3 sequence (DNA): TGTGCCTGGAGTTTGCTCGGACAGTATTATGGCTACACCTTC. This chain connects TRBV30 to TRBJ1-2; D may be TRBD1 (6 bases). From germline, CDR1 is GTSNPN and CDR2 SVGIG (reference sequence). V lost 2 bases, J lost 5 bases, and 15 bases lay in between. The CDR3 has 14 residues. The whole variable domain, filled in from reference TRBV30 and TRBJ1-2, reads SQTIHQWPATLVQPVGSPLSLECTVEGTSNPNLYWYRQAAGRGLQLLFYSVGIGQISSEVPQNLSASRPQDRQFILSSKKLLLSDSGFYLCAWSLLGQYYGYTFGSGTRLTVV.

The chain uses TRBV30 and TRBJ2-3; D may be TRBD1 (6 bases). The CDR3 contains 12 residues. CDR1 is GTSNPN, CDR2 SVGIG, per germline (reference sequence). Trimming pared 2 bases from V and 4 bases from J, leaving 7 bases between. The CDR3 DNA reads TGTGCCTGGAGTCAGGGGTCAGATACGCAGTATTTT. It is translated as CAWSQGSDTQYF.

This clone was detected a few times. The chain is built from TRBV5-5 and TRBJ2-3; no clear D. Germline V gene sequence: CDR1 SGHKS, CDR2 YYEKEE (reference sequence). The CDR3 length is 13 residues. The V end was cut by 3 bases, the J end by 4 bases, with 9 bases between. The CDR3 bases are TGTGCCAGCAGCTCGGTGATCTCAGATACGCAGTATTTT. Its translation is CASSSVISDTQYF.

This clone was counted only a few times. This rearrangement joins TRBV4-3 to TRBJ2-7; D perhaps matches TRBD2 (5 bases). The germline V gene has CDR1 LGHNA and CDR2 YSLEER. V lost 1 base and J 7 bases, leaving 11 bases between the germline ends. The CDR3 consists of 13 residues. The CDR3 loop reads CASSQVEGGEQYF. CDR3 nucleotides: TGCGCCAGCAGCCAAGTTGAGGGTGGGGAGCAGTACTTC.

The CDR3 protein is CASSAPPWAQGFNEQFF. The CDR3 bases are TGTGCCAGCAGCGCCCCCCCTTGGGCTCAGGGCTTCAATGAGCAGTTCTTC. The J gene is TRBJ2-1, the V gene TRBV9; possibly TRBD1 for D (5 bases). This CDR3 region has 17 residues. Germline values: CDR1 SGDLS, CDR2 YYNGEE. V lost 3 bases, J lost 6 bases, and 22 bases lay in between.

The rearrangement links TRBV30 to TRBJ1-1; tentatively, D is TRBD1 (5 bases). The CDR3 totals 12 residues. Trimming cost V 4 bases and J 3 bases, with 9 bases left between them. Germline V gives CDR1 GTSNPN, CDR2 SVGIG (reference sequence). CDR3 in amino acids: CAWTGGYTEAFF. CDR3 sequence (DNA): TGTGCCTGGACCGGGGGATACACTGAAGCTTTCTTT.

The chain is built from TRBV5-1 and TRBJ2-3, with D uncertain. The CDR3 is 13 amino acids. CDR1 and CDR2 (germline): SGHRS, YFSETQ. V was shortened by 2 bases and J by 6 bases, with 10 bases between the two germline ends. The CDR3, as DNA: TGCGCCAGCAGCTTTCGTCAGGCGGATACGCAGTATTTT. Translating it yields CASSFRQADTQYF.

This clone was recorded many times. The junction shows a germline mismatch at one end, possibly a read error. The gene calls are TRBV10-3 and TRBJ2-4; 7 positions agree with TRBD1. Germline V CDR1 and CDR2: ENHRY, SYGVKD. This CDR3 is 13 amino acids long. The CDR3, as DNA: TGTGCCAGCAGTCACACGGTCCCGGGACAGACGAGCTTC. Translation gives CASSHTVPGQTSF.

This clone was seen a handful of times. The chain is built from TRBV18 and TRBJ2-3, with 8 positions matching TRBD1. The length of the CDR3 is 14 residues. Germline CDR1 reads KGHSH; CDR2 reads LQKENI. V shed 3 bases, J shed 4 bases, and the junction held 3 bases outside the gene matches. This CDR3 reads CASSPGQVADTQYF. The CDR3 nucleotides are TGTGCCAGCTCACCGGGACAGGTTGCAGATACGCAGTATTTT.

The V and J genes are TRBV5-6 and TRBJ2-7; 7 nucleotides match TRBD1. The junction had 5 bases not matched to a gene; V was cut back by 3 bases and J by 2 bases. Germline V gene sequence: CDR1 SGHDT, CDR2 YYEEEE. The CDR3 has 14 amino acids. CDR3 in DNA: TGTGCCAGCAGCTCAATCCAGGGGGCCTACGAGCAGTACTTC. Encoded protein: CASSSIQGAYEQYF.